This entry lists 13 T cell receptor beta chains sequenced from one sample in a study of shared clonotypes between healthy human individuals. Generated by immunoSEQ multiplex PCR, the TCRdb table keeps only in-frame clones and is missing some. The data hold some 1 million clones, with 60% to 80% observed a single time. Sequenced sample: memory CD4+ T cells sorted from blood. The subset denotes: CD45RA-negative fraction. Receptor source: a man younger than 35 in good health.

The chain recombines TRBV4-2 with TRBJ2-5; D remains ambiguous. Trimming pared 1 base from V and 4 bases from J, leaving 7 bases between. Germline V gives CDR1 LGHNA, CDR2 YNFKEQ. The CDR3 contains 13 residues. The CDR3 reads CASSQGTGETQYF. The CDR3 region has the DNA TGTGCCAGCAGCCAAGGGACGGGAGAGACCCAGTACTTC.

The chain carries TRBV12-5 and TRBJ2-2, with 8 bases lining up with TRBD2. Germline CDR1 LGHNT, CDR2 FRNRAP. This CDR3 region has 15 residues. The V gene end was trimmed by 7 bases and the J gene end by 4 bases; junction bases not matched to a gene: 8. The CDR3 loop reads CASASGLAGTGELFF. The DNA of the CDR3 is TGTGCTAGTGCCTCGGGGCTAGCGGGCACCGGGGAGCTGTTTTTT.

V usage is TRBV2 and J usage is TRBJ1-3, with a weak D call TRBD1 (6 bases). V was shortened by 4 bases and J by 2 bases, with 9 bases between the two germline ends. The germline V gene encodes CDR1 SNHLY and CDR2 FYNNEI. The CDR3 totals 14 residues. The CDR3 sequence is CASSVKGAGNTIYF. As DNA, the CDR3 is TGTGCCAGCAGTGTAAAGGGGGCTGGAAACACCATATATTTT.

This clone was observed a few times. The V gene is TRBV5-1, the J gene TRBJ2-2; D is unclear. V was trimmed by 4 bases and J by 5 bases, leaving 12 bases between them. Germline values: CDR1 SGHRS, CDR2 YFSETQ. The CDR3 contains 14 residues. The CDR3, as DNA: TGCGCCAGCAGCCCTGCCCTGGGTACCGGGGAGCTGTTTTTT. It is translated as CASSPALGTGELFF.

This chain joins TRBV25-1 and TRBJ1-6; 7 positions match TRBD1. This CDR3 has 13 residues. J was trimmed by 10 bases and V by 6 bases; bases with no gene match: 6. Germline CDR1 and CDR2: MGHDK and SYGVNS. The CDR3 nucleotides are TGTGCCAGCAGGAAAGGACAGGACTCACCCCTCCACTTT. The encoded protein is CASRKGQDSPLHF.

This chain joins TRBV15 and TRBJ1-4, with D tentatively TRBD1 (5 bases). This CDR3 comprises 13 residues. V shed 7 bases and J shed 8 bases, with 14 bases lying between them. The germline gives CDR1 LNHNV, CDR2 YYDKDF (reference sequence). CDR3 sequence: CATTGVDREKLFF. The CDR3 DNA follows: TGTGCCACCACGGGGGTGGATCGGGAAAAACTGTTTTTT.

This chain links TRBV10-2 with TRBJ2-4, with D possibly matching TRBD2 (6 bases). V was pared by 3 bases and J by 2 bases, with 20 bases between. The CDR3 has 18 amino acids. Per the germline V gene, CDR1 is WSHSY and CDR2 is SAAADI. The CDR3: CASSDRGPSGHTKNIQYF. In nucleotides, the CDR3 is TGCGCCAGCAGTGATCGGGGCCCCAGCGGGCACACCAAAAACATTCAGTACTTC.

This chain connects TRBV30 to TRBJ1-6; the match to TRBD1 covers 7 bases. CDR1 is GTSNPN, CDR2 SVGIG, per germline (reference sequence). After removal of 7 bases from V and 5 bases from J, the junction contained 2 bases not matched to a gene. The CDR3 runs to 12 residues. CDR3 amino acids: CALGQNNSPLHF. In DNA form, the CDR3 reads TGTGCCTTGGGACAGAATAATTCACCCCTCCACTTT.

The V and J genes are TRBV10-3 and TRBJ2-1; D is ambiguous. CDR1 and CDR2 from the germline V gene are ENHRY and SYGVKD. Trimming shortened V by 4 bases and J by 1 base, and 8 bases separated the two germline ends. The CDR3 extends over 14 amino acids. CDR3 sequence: CAISASYSYNEQFF. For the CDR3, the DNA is TGTGCCATCAGTGCGTCGTATTCCTACAATGAGCAGTTCTTC.

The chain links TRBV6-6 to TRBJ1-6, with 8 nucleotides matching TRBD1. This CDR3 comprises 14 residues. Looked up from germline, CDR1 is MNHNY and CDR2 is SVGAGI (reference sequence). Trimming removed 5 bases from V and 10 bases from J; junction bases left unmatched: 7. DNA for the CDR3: TGTGCCAGCAGTCCCACAGGGGGTCGATCACCCCTCCACTTT. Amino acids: CASSPTGGRSPLHF.

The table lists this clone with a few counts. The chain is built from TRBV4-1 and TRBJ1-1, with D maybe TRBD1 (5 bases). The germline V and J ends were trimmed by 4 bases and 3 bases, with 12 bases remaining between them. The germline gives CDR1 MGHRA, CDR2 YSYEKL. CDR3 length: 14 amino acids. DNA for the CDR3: TGCGCCAGCAGCCGAATACGGGGCGACACTGAAGCTTTCTTT. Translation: CASSRIRGDTEAFF.

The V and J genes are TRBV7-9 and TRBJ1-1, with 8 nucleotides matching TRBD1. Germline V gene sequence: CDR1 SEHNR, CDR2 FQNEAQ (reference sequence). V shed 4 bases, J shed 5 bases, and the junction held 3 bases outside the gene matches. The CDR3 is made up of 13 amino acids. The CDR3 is CASSYTGGTEAFF. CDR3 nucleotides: TGTGCCAGCAGCTATACAGGGGGTACTGAAGCTTTCTTT.

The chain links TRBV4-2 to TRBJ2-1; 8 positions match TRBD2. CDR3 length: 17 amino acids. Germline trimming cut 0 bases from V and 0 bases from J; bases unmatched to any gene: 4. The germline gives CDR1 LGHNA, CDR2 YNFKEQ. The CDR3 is CASSQDGGGSSYNEQFF. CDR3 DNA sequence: TGTGCCAGCAGCCAAGATGGCGGGGGGAGCTCCTACAATGAGCAGTTCTTC.